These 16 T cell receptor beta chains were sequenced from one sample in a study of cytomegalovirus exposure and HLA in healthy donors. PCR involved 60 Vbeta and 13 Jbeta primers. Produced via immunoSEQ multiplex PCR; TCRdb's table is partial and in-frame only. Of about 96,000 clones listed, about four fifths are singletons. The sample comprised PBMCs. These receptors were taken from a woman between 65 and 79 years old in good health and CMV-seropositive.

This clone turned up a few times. The chain's CDR3 is CASSAEAHEQYF. In DNA, the CDR3 is TGCGCCAGCAGTGCCGAGGCCCACGAGCAGTACTTC. The genes are TRBV5-1 and TRBJ2-7; D is undetermined. This CDR3 region has 12 residues. Germline V CDR1 and CDR2: SGHRS, YFSETQ. V lost 5 bases to trimming and J lost 5 bases, with 11 bases between them.

CDR3 amino acids: CASSLNPAGDGGELFF. Written as DNA, the CDR3 is TGTGCCAGCAGCTTAAATCCAGCGGGAGACGGCGGGGAGCTGTTTTTT. The rearrangement joins TRBV7-3 to TRBJ2-2, with 8 positions matching TRBD2. Germline V CDR1 and CDR2: SGHTA, FQGTGA. The V and J ends lost 1 base and 7 bases, in that order; junction bases with no gene match: 8. The CDR3 loop spans 16 amino acids.

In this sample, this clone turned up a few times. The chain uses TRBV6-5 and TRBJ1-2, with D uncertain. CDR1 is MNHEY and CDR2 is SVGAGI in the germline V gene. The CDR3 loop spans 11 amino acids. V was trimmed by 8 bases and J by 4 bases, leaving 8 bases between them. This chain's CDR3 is CASSNSYGYTF. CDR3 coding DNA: TGTGCCAGCTCGAACAGCTATGGCTACACCTTC.

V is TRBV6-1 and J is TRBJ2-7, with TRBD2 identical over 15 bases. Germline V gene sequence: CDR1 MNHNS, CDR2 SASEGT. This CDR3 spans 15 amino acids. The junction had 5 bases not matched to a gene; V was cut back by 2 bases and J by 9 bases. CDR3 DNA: TGTGCCAGCAGTGAACGGACTAGCGGGAGGGGGCTGCAGTACTTC. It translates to CASSERTSGRGLQYF.

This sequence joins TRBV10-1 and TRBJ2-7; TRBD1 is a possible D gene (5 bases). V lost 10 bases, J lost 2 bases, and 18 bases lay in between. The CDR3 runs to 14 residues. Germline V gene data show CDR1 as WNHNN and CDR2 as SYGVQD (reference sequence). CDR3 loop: CATQTGSGPYEQYF. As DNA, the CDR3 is TGCGCCACACAAACAGGTTCGGGCCCCTACGAGCAGTACTTC.

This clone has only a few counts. The CDR3 region is CASSLIGGLTGYTF. CDR3 DNA: TGTGCCAGCAGCTTAATCGGGGGGCTAACAGGCTACACCTTC. This sequence joins TRBV7-3 and TRBJ1-2, with D possibly TRBD1 on 6 matching bases. The CDR3 sequence is 14 residues long. Trimming took off 1 base at V and 8 bases at J, with 14 bases between the two ends. CDR1 and CDR2 from the germline V gene are SGHTA and FQGTGA.

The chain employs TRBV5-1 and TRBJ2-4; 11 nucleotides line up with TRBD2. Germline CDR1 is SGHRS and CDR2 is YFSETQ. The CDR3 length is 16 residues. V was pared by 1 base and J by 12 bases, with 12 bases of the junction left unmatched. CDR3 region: CASSLTASGRSETQYF. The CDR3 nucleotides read TGCGCCAGCAGCTTGACGGCTAGCGGGAGGTCCGAGACTCAGTACTTC.

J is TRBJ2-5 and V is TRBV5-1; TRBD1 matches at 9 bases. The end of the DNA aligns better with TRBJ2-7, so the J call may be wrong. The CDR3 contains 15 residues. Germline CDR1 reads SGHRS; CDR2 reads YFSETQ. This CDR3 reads CASSLGTGRMYEQYF. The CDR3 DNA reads TGCGCCAGCAGCCTTGGGACAGGGAGGATGTACGAGCAGTACTTC.

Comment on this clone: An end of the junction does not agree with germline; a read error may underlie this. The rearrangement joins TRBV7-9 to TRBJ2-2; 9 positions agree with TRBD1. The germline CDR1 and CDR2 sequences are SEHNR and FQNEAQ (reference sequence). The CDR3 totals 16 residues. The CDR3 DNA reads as TGTTCCAGCACTATAGGACAGGGGCCGGGCACCGGGGAGTTGTTTTTT. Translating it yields CSSTIGQGPGTGELFF.

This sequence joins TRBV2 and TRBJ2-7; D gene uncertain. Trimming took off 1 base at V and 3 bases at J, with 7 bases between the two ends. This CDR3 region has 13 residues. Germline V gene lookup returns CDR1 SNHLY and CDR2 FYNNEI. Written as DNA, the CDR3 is TGTGCCAGCAGTGAAGGGCAGATCTACGAGCAGTACTTC. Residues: CASSEGQIYEQYF.

For the CDR3, the DNA is TGTGCCAGCAGCTTAAGGACTAGCGACGACGAGCAGTACTTC. Residues: CASSLRTSDDEQYF. This rearrangement joins TRBV5-4 to TRBJ2-7; 9 positions agree with TRBD2. Germline lookup yields CDR1 SGHNT and CDR2 YYREEE (reference sequence). The CDR3 loop spans 14 amino acids. V shed 2 bases, J shed 5 bases, and the junction held 5 bases outside the gene matches.

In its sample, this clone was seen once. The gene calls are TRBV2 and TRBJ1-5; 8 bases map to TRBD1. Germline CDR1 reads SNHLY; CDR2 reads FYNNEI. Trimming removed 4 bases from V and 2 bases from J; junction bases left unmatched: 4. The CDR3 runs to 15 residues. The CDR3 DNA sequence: TGTGCCAGCAGTGGACAGGGGACAGGCAATCAGCCCCAGCATTTT. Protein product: CASSGQGTGNQPQHF.

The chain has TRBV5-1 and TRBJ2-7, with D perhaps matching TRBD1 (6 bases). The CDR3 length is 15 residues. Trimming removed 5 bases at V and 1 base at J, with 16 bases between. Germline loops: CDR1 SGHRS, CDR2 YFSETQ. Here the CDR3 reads CASSARGQGSYEQYF. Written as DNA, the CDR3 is TGCGCCAGCAGTGCCAGGGGCCAGGGGTCCTACGAGCAGTACTTC.

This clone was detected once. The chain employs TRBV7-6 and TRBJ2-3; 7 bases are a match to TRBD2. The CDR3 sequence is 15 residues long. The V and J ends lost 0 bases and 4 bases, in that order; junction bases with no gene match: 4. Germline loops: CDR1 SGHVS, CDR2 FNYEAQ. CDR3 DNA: TGTGCCAGCAGCTTAGCGGGGGGGATTTCAGATACGCAGTATTTT. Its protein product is CASSLAGGISDTQYF. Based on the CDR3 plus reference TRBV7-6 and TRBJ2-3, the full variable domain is GAGVSQSPRYKVTKRGQDVALRCDPISGHVSLYWYRQALGQGPEFLTYFNYEAQQDKSGLPNDRFSAERPEGSISTLTIQRTEQRDSAMYRCASSLAGGISDTQYFGPGTRLTVL.

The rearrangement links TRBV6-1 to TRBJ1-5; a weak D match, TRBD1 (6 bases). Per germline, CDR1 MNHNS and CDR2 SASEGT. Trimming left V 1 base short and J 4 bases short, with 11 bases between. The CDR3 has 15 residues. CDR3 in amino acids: CASSEEQGRNQPQHF. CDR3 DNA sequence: TGTGCCAGCAGTGAAGAACAGGGTCGAAATCAGCCCCAGCATTTT.

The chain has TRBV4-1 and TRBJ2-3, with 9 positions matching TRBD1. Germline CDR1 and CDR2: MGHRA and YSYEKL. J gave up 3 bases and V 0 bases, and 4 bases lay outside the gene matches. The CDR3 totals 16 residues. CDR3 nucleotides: TGCGCCAGCAGCCAAGATGGCGGGACAGGGACAGATACGCAGTATTTT. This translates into CASSQDGGTGTDTQYF.